This T cell receptor (beta chain) was found in a study of blood T cell repertoires in COVID-19. The authors' processing: Estimation of nucleated cell counts was performed using reference gene primer amplification. Using immunoSEQ multiplex PCR, the repertoire was profiled, and TCRdb retains in-frame clones only, with some absent. V and J calls plus clone size are reproduced from that table; the DNA served to infer D and trimming. This sample has hundreds of thousands of clones, with around 85% found just once. Donors of Cohort 3 who recovered were those that had two negative PCRs, clearance, or symptom resolution. The CDR3 extends over 14 amino acids. Trimming removed 4 bases at V and 4 bases at J, with 14 bases between. The V gene's germline CDR1 is SGHDT and CDR2 YYEEEE.

Material for sequencing was PBMCs or T cells enriched from blood (not recorded which). The rearrangement uses TRBV5-6 and TRBJ1-2; weak D call: TRBD1 (5 bases). The clonotype was recovered from a middle-aged man who had recovered from COVID-19. Here the CDR3 reads CASSRAGPSYGYTF. Written as DNA, the CDR3 is TGTGCCAGCAGCCGAGCAGGGCCTTCCTATGGCTACACCTTC.